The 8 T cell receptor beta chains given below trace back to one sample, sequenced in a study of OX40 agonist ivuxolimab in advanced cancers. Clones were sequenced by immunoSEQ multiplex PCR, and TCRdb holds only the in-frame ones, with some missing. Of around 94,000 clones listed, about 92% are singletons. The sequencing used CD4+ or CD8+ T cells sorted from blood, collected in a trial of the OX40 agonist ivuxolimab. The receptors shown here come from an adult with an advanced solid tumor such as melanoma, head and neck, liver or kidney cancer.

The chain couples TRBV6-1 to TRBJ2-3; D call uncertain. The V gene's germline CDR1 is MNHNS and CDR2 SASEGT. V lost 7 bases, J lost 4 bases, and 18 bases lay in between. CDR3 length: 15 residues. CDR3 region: CASTQPSYAADTQYF. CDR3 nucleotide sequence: TGTGCCAGCACCCAACCCTCGTACGCTGCAGATACGCAGTATTTT.

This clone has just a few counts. CDR3 loop: CASSYSAGDQETQYF. The CDR3 nucleotides are TGTGCCAGCAGTTACTCCGCGGGAGACCAAGAGACCCAGTACTTC. J is TRBJ2-5 and V is TRBV6-5; TRBD2 matches at 7 bases. Trimming at V came to 0 bases and at J to 0 bases, leaving 1 base not matched to a gene. CDR3 length equals 15 residues. Germline V CDR1 and CDR2: MNHEY, SVGAGI.

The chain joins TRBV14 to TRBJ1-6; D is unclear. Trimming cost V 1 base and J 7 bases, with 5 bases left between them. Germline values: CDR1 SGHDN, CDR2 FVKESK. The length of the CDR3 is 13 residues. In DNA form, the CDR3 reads TGTGCCAGCAGCCAAGTTAGAAATTCACCCCTCCACTTT. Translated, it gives CASSQVRNSPLHF.

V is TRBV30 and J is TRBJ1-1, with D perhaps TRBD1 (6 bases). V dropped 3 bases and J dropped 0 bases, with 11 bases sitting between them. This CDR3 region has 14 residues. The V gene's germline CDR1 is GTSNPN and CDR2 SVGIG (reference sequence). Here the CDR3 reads CAWRANRVNTEAFF. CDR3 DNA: TGTGCCTGGAGAGCCAACAGGGTGAACACTGAAGCTTTCTTT.

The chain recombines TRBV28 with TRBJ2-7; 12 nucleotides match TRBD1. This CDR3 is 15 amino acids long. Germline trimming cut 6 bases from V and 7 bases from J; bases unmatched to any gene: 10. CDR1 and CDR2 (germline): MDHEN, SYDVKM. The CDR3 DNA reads TGTGCCAGCAGCCCGGTGGGACAGGGGGCGCGGGAGCAGTACTTC. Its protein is CASSPVGQGAREQYF.

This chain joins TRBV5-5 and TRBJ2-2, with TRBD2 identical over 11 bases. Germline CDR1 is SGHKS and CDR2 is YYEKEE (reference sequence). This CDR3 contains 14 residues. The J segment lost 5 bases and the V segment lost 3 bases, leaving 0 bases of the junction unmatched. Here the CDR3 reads CASSWTSGTGELFF. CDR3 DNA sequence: TGTGCCAGCAGCTGGACTAGCGGGACCGGGGAGCTGTTTTTT.

CDR3 amino acids: CASRGEGNTEAFF. DNA of the CDR3: TGCGCCAGCAGAGGGGAGGGGAACACTGAAGCTTTCTTT. J is TRBJ1-1 and V is TRBV10-1; D perhaps matches TRBD1 (5 bases). The CDR3 has 13 amino acids. V lost 6 bases to trimming and J lost 1 base, with 9 bases between them. Germline values: CDR1 WNHNN, CDR2 SYGVQD (reference sequence).

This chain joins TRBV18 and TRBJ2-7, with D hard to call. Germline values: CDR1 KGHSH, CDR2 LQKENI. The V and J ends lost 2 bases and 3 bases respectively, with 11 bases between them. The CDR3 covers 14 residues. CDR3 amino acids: CASSPRNDNYEQYF. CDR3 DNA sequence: TGTGCCAGCTCACCAAGGAACGACAACTACGAGCAGTACTTC.